These 4 T cell receptor beta chains originate from one sample sequenced in a study of blood T cell repertoires in COVID-19. Repertoires were generated with immunoSEQ multiplex PCR, while TCRdb's copy carries only in-frame clones and drops some. The sample yields around 230,000 clones, under 90% seen once. Sequencing input: PBMCs or T cells enriched from blood (not recorded which). The receptors derive from a woman aged 30 to 39 with acute COVID-19.

This clone came up a few times. The rearrangement uses TRBV27 and TRBJ1-4; D possibly corresponds to TRBD1 (5 bases). Germline CDR1 MNHEY, CDR2 SMNVEV (reference sequence). Trimming stripped 4 bases from V and 0 bases from J, with 9 bases between. This CDR3 is 15 amino acids long. Here the CDR3 reads CASSWGGATNEKLFF. In DNA, the CDR3 is TGTGCCAGCAGTTGGGGGGGTGCAACTAATGAAAAACTGTTTTTT.

The chain couples TRBV2 to TRBJ1-1; the match to TRBD1 covers 7 bases. The V gene end was trimmed by 6 bases and the J gene end by 7 bases; junction bases not matched to a gene: 11. Germline CDR1 and CDR2: SNHLY and FYNNEI. This CDR3 comprises 14 residues. This CDR3 reads CASSPQGEKSEAFF. The CDR3 region has the DNA TGTGCCAGCAGCCCTCAGGGGGAGAAAAGTGAAGCTTTCTTT.

This clone occurred once. This sequence joins TRBV5-1 and TRBJ1-2; 7 bases fit TRBD1. Germline values: CDR1 SGHRS, CDR2 YFSETQ. This CDR3 is built from 13 residues. V was pared by 0 bases and J by 8 bases, with 4 bases of the junction left unmatched. The CDR3 protein is CASSLGQGQGYTF. For the CDR3, the DNA is TGCGCCAGCAGCTTGGGACAGGGACAAGGCTACACCTTC.

This rearrangement joins TRBV27 to TRBJ2-1, with TRBD1 as a possible D gene (5 bases). Trimming took 0 bases from V and 7 from J, leaving 10 bases between them. This CDR3 comprises 14 residues. The V gene's germline CDR1 is MNHEY and CDR2 SMNVEV (reference sequence). This chain's CDR3 is CASSLSGYRNEQFF. The CDR3 nucleotides are TGTGCCAGCAGTTTATCTGGTTACAGGAATGAGCAGTTCTTC.